This T cell receptor (beta chain) appears in the sequencing data of a study of post-analysis software for immune sequencing data (dated by TCRdb to about 2015). Context from the whole study: Recorded disease courses included relapsing-remitting, secondary progressive and progressive-relapsing multiple sclerosis, with some patients lacking subtype annotation. The multiple sclerosis patient repertoires were compared with under 13 previously published healthy control repertoires from donors aged about 6 to 28 years. A subset of samples was prepared in parallel using single-end sample barcoding, then pooled and co-amplified after Illumina adapter ligation.

A word on this clonotype: The clone's antigen remains unknown. Qualities for individual bases were not recorded, and no much larger clone is one base off.

To demonstrate the VDJtools post-analysis software, TCR beta repertoires were profiled from the peripheral blood of 10 to 15 young patients with multiple sclerosis. The multiple sclerosis patients were children and adolescents ranging in age from about 6 to 17 years. The library was produced with PCR. Instrument on record: Illumina HiSeq 2500. To reduce PCR and sequencing biases, unique molecular identifiers were incorporated into the TCR beta cDNA libraries. Roughly 0.5 million cDNA molecules were obtained per 1 to 10 million input T cells, so each molecule approximated one T cell. The patient libraries were prepared and sequenced with the same protocol used for the earlier healthy control dataset. Samples belonging to the same batch were prepared together, multiplexed and sequenced on a shared HiSeq lane. The paper's data handling went like this. Raw barcoded reads were processed with MIGEC, and single-read molecular identifier groups were discarded before consensus assembly and CDR3 extraction. Clonotype tables were post-analysed with VDJtools, and diversity was normalized by down-sampling all datasets to the smallest sample size. Repertoire overlap clustering matched CDR3 amino acid but not nucleotide sequences to correct batch-related cross-sample contamination. The public reads were quality trimmed at Q25 with fastp and then assembled into clones with MiXCR by TCRdb, keeping productive beta chains. When rows share a CDR3 protein, they turn into one entry using the most common DNA and genes. The V and J calls come from TCRdb's annotation, not from the publication. The sample table shows hundreds of thousands of distinct CDR3 sequences, and roughly 30% are seen once. The top ten hold roughly 0.54% of the sample.

Including the terminal cysteine and phenylalanine, the CDR3 comprises 14 residues. Only CDR3 DNA is held: 42 bases, read in frame from base 1. The germline V gene gives CDR1 as SQVTM and CDR2 as ANQGSEA. V drops 6 bases and J drops 1 base, leaving 15 bases in between. The paper's findings and limits, for the study overall: The multiple sclerosis patient group was slightly younger than the control group. Significantly higher frequencies in patients than in controls were found for about 5 TRBV segments, including TRBV5-6, TRBV5-1 and TRBV20-1. Significantly lower normalized Chao1 diversity was found in multiple sclerosis patients than in controls, suggesting substantial peripheral T-cell clonal expansion. Direct clustering with F measure revealed strong co-clustering of samples prepared in the same batch, which led to a batch-effect correction.

The sequence came from a girl aged 5-17 years with multiple sclerosis. The chain joins TRBV29-1 to TRBJ2-5, and the D gene may be TRBD2, 6 bases matching. Sequences were obtained from blood. The CDR3 region: CSVRDGGPQETQYF. The nucleotide sequence reads as follows: TGCAGCGTCCGGGACGGGGGACCCCAAGAGACCCAGTACTTC.